The 16 T cell receptor beta chains reported below all come from one sample, sequenced in a study of T-cell memory formation after mild COVID-19. TCRdb itself ran the 5' RACE reads through MiXCR, one entry per CDR3 protein. The table lists some 250,000 distinct CDR3 sequences, around 17% of them singletons. The sequenced material came from PBMCs or a T cell subset sorted from them (not recorded which). All receptors come from a man between 18 and 35 years old who had mild COVID-19 (a few samples of this study predate the infection). Cell type and time point are not known.

The rearrangement joins TRBV28 to TRBJ2-7; D call uncertain. CDR3 length equals 12 residues. V was shortened by 7 bases and J by 4 bases, with 11 bases between the two germline ends. Germline V gene lookup returns CDR1 MDHEN and CDR2 SYDVKM. CDR3 nucleotide sequence: TGTGCCAGCACCTCCCCCGGTTACGAGCAGTACTTC. It specifies CASTSPGYEQYF.

The chain links TRBV29-1 to TRBJ2-7, with a possible D match to TRBD2 (7 bases). Germline V gives CDR1 SQVTM, CDR2 ANQGSEA. V was shortened by 2 bases and J by 2 bases, with 16 bases between the two germline ends. CDR3 size: 15 residues. The CDR3 region is CSVESVREGAYEQYF. The CDR3 region has the DNA TGCAGCGTTGAATCTGTGAGGGAGGGGGCCTACGAGCAGTACTTC.

There are many counts of this clonotype. V and J are TRBV7-2 and TRBJ2-2; D may be TRBD1 (6 bases). Between the trimmed V and J ends, which lost 6 bases and 4 bases, there was a span of 12 bases. This CDR3 spans 14 amino acids. Germline CDR1 SGHTA, CDR2 FQGNSA. CDR3: CASSYEGGTGELFF. CDR3 DNA sequence: TGTGCCAGCAGTTACGAAGGGGGCACCGGGGAGCTGTTTTTT.

The chain links TRBV4-3 to TRBJ2-7, with D tentatively TRBD1 (6 bases). Trimming took 0 bases from V and 4 from J, leaving 13 bases between them. The CDR3 contains 15 residues. Germline V gene data show CDR1 as LGHNA and CDR2 as YSLEER. The CDR3 spells CASSQDHGTSYEQYF. DNA for the CDR3: TGCGCCAGCAGCCAAGATCACGGGACAAGTTACGAGCAGTACTTC.

This sequence joins TRBV5-1 and TRBJ1-6; D remains unclear. CDR3 size: 14 residues. The V gene's germline CDR1 is SGHRS and CDR2 YFSETQ. Trimming left V 4 bases short and J 7 bases short, with 12 bases between. CDR3 in amino acids: CASSPGNGNSPLHF. Written as DNA, the CDR3 is TGCGCCAGCAGCCCTGGGAACGGCAATTCACCCCTCCACTTT.

The chain links TRBV6-2 or TRBV6-3 to TRBJ2-1, with D maybe TRBD1 (5 bases). CDR3 length: 12 amino acids. Trimming stripped 5 bases from V and 8 bases from J, with 10 bases between. Germline CDR1 and CDR2: MNHEY and SVGEGT. In DNA, the CDR3 is TGTGCCAGCAGTCGCAGGGCGGATGAGCAGTTCTTC. Protein product: CASSRRADEQFF.

This clonotype came up many times. The rearrangement joins TRBV20-1 to TRBJ2-4, with 11 bases identical to TRBD2. The germline CDR1 and CDR2 sequences are DFQATT and SNEGSKA (reference sequence). Unmatched junction bases numbered 7, after V lost 1 base and J lost 2 bases. The CDR3 totals 17 residues. The CDR3 sequence is CSARVIAGGPTKNIQYF. For the CDR3, the DNA is TGCAGTGCTAGAGTAATAGCGGGGGGGCCTACCAAAAACATTCAGTACTTC.

This clonotype has at least ten counts. The chain is built from TRBV5-1 and TRBJ2-5; a weak D match, TRBD1 (5 bases). This CDR3 region has 12 residues. The germline V gene has CDR1 SGHRS and CDR2 YFSETQ. V was clipped by 5 bases and J by 0 bases, with 5 bases between them. The CDR3 region is CASRTDQETQYF. CDR3 coding DNA: TGCGCCAGCAGGACAGACCAAGAGACCCAGTACTTC.

The chain is built from TRBV6-5 and TRBJ2-3, with TRBD2 matching over 10 bases. This CDR3 comprises 15 residues. With V trimmed by 8 bases and J by 3 bases, 8 bases remained unmatched. Per the germline V gene, CDR1 is MNHEY and CDR2 is SVGAGI. DNA for the CDR3: TGTGCCAGCTCTAGCGGGGGTTACGGAACAGATACGCAGTATTTT. Its protein product is CASSSGGYGTDTQYF.

In its sample, this clonotype was seen many times. The genes are TRBV12-3 or TRBV12-4 and TRBJ2-1, with D perhaps matching TRBD1 (6 bases). CDR3 length: 14 residues. Trimming removed 6 bases from V and 6 bases from J, with 15 bases in between. The CDR3, as DNA: TGTGCCAGCAGCCCCGATGGGGGCCGCAATGAGCAGTTCTTC. Translating gives CASSPDGGRNEQFF.

V is TRBV12-3 or TRBV12-4 and J is TRBJ2-3; TRBD2 is a possible D gene (6 bases). V was trimmed by 4 bases and J by 1 base, leaving 21 bases between them. The CDR3 sequence is 18 residues long. The CDR3 is CASSSVRGSAWGTDTQYF. CDR3 DNA sequence: TGTGCCAGCAGTTCAGTCCGGGGGTCGGCTTGGGGCACAGATACGCAGTATTTT.

The chain recombines TRBV12-3 or TRBV12-4 with TRBJ2-3; no firm D call. CDR3 length: 14 amino acids. Trimming left V 3 bases short and J 2 bases short, with 9 bases between. The CDR3 DNA is TGTGCCAGCAGTTTGCGTCTGTACACAGATACGCAGTATTTT. Translation gives CASSLRLYTDTQYF.

This clonotype occurred a few times. This chain connects TRBV7-2 to TRBJ2-2, with a possible D match to TRBD1 (5 bases). This CDR3 region has 15 residues. The V end was cut by 3 bases, the J end by 2 bases, with 10 bases between. Germline values: CDR1 SGHTA, CDR2 FQGNSA. The CDR3 here is CASSLAGLNTGELFF. The CDR3 coding sequence is TGTGCCAGCAGCTTGGCAGGGCTCAACACCGGGGAGCTGTTTTTT.

This clonotype has more than one count but fewer than ten. The V and J genes are TRBV28 and TRBJ2-3; D gene uncertain. The CDR3 has 13 residues. The germline CDR1 and CDR2 sequences are MDHEN and SYDVKM. Trimming left V 7 bases short and J 4 bases short, with 12 bases between. In DNA form, the CDR3 reads TGTGCCAGCAATGTACGCATGTCAGATACGCAGTATTTT. Protein sequence: CASNVRMSDTQYF.

This clonotype was detected only a few times. The rearrangement uses TRBV6-2 or TRBV6-3 and TRBJ2-7; D unresolved. Germline-derived CDR1 and CDR2 are MNHEY and SVGEGT. Trimming cost V 0 bases and J 2 bases, with 8 bases left between them. CDR3 length: 14 amino acids. CDR3: CASSYSDQTYEQYF. The CDR3 DNA reads as TGTGCCAGCAGTTACTCGGACCAAACCTACGAGCAGTACTTC.

The chain links TRBV6-2 or TRBV6-3 to TRBJ1-2; D not resolved. The V gene lost 11 bases and the J gene lost 2 bases, with 9 bases spanning the gap. Germline CDR1 is MNHEY and CDR2 is SVGEGT. The CDR3 loop spans 11 amino acids. In DNA form, the CDR3 reads TGTGCCCCCAGACGGAACTATGGCTACACCTTC. Its protein is CAPRRNYGYTF.